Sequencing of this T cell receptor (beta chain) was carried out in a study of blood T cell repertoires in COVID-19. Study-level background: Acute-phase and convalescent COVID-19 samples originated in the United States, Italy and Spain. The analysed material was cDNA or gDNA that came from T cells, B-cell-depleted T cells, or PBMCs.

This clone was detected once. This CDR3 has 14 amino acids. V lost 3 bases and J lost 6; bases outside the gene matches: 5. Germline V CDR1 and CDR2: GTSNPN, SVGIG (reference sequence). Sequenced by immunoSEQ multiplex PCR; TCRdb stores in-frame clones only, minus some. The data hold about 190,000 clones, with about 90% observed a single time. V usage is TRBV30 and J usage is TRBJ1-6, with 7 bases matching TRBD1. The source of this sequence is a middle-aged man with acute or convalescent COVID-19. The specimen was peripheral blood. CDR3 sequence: CAWSADRANSPLHF. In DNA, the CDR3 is TGTGCCTGGAGCGCCGACAGGGCTAATTCACCCCTCCACTTT.